The entry below describes one TCR beta chain. Its antigen is as yet unknown. This entry comes from a study of shared clonotypes between healthy human individuals. Trimming at V came to 2 bases and at J to 2 bases, leaving 4 bases not matched to a gene. Germline-derived CDR1 and CDR2 are MNHEY and SVGAGI. This CDR3 has 15 amino acids. Repertoires were generated with immunoSEQ multiplex PCR, while TCRdb's copy carries only in-frame clones and drops some. The sample consists of about 1.1 million clones, approximately 78% of them appearing once. Broader study findings: The authors expected sequencing depth to affect clonotype sharing among donors.

CD45RA+ naive and CD45RA-negative memory subsets were separated from CD4+ cells. Input material: memory CD4+ T cells from PBMCs. Stated subset: CD45RA-negative fraction. The sequence was collected from a man aged 18 to 35 in good health. Some clones in this sample may be carry-over from other donors' samples. The chain links TRBV6-5 to TRBJ2-5; 8 bases fit TRBD1. The CDR3 DNA follows: TGTGCCAGCAGTTACCGACAGGGGCGGCAAGAGACCCAGTACTTC. It is translated as CASSYRQGRQETQYF.